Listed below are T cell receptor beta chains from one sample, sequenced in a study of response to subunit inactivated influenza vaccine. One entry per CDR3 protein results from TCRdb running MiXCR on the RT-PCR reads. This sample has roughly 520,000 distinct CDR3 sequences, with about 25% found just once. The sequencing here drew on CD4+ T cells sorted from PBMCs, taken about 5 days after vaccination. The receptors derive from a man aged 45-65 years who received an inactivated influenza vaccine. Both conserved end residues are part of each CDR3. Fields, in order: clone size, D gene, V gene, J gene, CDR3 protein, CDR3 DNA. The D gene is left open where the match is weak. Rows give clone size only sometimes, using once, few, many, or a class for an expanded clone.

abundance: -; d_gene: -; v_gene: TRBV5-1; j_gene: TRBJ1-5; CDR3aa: CASSAEGWDQPQHF; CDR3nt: TGCGCCAGCAGCGCGGAGGGTTGGGATCAGCCCCAGCATTTT
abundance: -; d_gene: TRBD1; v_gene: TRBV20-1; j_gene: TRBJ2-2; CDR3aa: CSARIGGQGAAGELFF; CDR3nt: TGCAGTGCGCGTATAGGGGGACAGGGGGCGGCCGGGGAGCTGTTTTTT
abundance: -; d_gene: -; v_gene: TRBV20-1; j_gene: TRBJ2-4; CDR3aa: CSARDLSGGKNIQYF; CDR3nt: TGCAGTGCTAGAGATTTGAGTGGGGGCAAAAACATTCAGTACTTC
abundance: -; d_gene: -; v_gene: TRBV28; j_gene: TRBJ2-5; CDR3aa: CASSLGGALGEETQYF; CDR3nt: TGTGCCAGCAGTTTAGGGGGGGCTCTGGGAGAAGAGACCCAGTACTTC
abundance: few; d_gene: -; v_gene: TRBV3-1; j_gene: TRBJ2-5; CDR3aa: CASSLPGGVRTQYF; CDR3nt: TGTGCCAGCAGCCTACCGGGTGGAGTAAGGACCCAGTACTTC
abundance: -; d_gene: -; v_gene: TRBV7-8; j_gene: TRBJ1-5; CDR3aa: CASSLALGFSNQPQHF; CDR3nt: TGTGCCAGCAGCTTAGCGCTCGGATTTAGCAATCAGCCCCAGCATTTT
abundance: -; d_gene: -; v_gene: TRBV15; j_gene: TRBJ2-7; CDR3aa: CATSREGYEQYF; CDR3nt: TGTGCCACCAGCAGAGAAGGGTACGAGCAGTACTTC
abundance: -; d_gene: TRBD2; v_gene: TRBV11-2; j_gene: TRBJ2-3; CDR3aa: CASVSGLFTDTQYF; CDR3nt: TGTGCCAGCGTTAGCGGGTTATTCACAGATACGCAGTATTTT
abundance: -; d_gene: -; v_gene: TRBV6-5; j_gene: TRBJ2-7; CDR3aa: CASSYSPTGSYEQYF; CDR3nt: TGTGCCAGCAGTTACTCCCCAACAGGCTCCTACGAGCAGTACTTC
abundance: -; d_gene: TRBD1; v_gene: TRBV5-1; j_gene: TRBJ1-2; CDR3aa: CASSGDRGRAANYGYTF; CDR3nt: TGCGCCAGCAGCGGCGACAGGGGGCGCGCGGCTAACTATGGCTACACCTTC
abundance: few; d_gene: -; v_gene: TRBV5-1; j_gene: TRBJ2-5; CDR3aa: CASSLDGSQETQYF; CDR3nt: TGCGCCAGCAGCTTGGACGGATCCCAAGAGACCCAGTACTTC
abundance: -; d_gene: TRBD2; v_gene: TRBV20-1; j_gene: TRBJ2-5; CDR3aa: CSAQTSGVSGETQYF; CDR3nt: TGCAGTGCACAGACTAGCGGGGTATCCGGGGAGACCCAGTACTTC
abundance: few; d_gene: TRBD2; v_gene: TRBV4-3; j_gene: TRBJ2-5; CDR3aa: CASSQDSAREGETQYF; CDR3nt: TGCGCCAGCAGCCAAGATTCTGCTCGGGAGGGAGAGACCCAGTACTTC
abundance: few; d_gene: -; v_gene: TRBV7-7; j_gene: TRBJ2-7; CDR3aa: CASSLVQGVEQYF; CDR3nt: TGTGCTAGCAGCTTAGTTCAAGGGGTGGAGCAGTACTTC
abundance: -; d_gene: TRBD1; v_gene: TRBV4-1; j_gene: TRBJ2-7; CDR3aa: CASSQVRKDRDYEQYF; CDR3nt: TGCGCCAGCAGCCAAGTCAGAAAGGACAGGGACTACGAGCAGTACTTC
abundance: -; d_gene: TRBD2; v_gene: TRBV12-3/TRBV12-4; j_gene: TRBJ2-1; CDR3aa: CASRTSGGADEQFF; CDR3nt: TGTGCCAGCAGGACTAGCGGGGGGGCTGATGAGCAGTTCTTC
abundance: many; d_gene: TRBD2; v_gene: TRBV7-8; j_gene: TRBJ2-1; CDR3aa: CASSLESVIAGYSYNEQFF; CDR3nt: TGTGCCAGCAGCTTAGAATCTGTAATAGCGGGCTACTCCTACAATGAGCAGTTCTTC
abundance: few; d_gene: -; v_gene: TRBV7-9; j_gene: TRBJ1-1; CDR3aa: CASSLGRDGTEAFF; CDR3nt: TGTGCCAGCAGCTTAGGCCGGGACGGGACTGAAGCTTTCTTT
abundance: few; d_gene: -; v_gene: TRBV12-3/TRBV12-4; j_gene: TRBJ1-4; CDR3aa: CASSTSAGTGKLFF; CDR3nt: TGTGCCAGCAGTACCTCCGCAGGGACGGGGAAACTGTTTTTT
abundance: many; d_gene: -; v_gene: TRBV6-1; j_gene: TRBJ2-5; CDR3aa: CASSPGVRDETQYF; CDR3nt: TGTGCCAGCAGTCCCGGAGTTAGGGATGAGACCCAGTACTTC
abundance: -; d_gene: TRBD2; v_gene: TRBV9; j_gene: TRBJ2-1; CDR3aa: CASSVGGRQYNEQFF; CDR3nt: TGTGCCAGCAGCGTGGGCGGGAGGCAGTACAATGAGCAGTTCTTC
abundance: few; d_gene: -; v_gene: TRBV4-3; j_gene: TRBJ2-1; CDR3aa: CASSQASARDSYNEQFF; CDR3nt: TGCGCCAGCAGCCAAGCGTCCGCCAGGGACTCCTACAATGAGCAGTTCTTC
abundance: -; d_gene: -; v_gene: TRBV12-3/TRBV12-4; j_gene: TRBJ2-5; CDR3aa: CASSLLSGRQETQYF; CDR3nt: TGTGCCAGCAGTTTACTTTCGGGCCGGCAAGAGACCCAGTACTTC
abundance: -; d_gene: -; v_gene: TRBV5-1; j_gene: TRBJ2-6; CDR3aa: CASTMDSPFSGANVLTF; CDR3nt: TGCGCCAGCACGATGGACAGCCCATTCTCTGGGGCCAACGTCCTGACTTTC
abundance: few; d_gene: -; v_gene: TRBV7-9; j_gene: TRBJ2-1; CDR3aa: CASSFSGRNNEQFF; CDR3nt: TGTGCCAGCAGCTTCTCCGGACGGAACAATGAGCAGTTCTTC
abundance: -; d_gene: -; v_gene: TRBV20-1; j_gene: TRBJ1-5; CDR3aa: CSARDTTQPQHF; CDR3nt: TGCAGTGCTAGAGATACGACCCAGCCCCAGCATTTT
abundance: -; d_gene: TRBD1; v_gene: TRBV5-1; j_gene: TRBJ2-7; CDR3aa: CASSLRQGADEQYF; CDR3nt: TGCGCCAGCAGCTTACGACAGGGGGCCGACGAGCAGTACTTC
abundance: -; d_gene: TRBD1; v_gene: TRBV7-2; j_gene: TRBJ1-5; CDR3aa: CASSPVDRGINQPQHF; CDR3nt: TGTGCCAGCAGCCCGGTGGACAGGGGGATTAATCAGCCCCAGCATTTT
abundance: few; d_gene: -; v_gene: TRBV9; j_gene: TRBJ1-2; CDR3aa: CASSVGAGANYGYTF; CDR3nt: TGTGCCAGCAGCGTAGGGGCAGGGGCAAACTATGGCTACACCTTC
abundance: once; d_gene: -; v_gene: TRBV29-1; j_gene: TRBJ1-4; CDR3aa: CSARRGGLNEKLFF; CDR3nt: TGCAGCGCCAGACGGGGAGGGCTTAATGAAAAACTGTTTTTT
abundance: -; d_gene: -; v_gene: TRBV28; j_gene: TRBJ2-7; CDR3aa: CTSSLVPQDYEQYF; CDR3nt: TGTACCAGCAGTTTAGTCCCACAGGACTACGAGCAGTACTTC
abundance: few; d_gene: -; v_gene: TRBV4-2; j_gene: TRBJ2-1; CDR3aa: CASSQDIGEQFF; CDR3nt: TGTGCCAGCAGCCAAGATATTGGTGAGCAGTTCTTC
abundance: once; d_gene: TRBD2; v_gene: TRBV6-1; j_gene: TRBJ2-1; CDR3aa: CASSHRGAGGYNEQFF; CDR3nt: TGTGCCAGCAGCCACCGGGGAGCGGGGGGCTACAATGAGCAGTTCTTC
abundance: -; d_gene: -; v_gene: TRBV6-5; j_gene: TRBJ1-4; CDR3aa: CASSPSWSTNEKLFF; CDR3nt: TGTGCCAGCAGTCCCTCGTGGTCAACTAATGAAAAACTGTTTTTT
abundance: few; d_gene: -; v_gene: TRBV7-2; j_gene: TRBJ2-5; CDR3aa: CASSLINKETQYF; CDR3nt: TGTGCCAGCAGCTTAATAAACAAAGAGACCCAGTACTTC
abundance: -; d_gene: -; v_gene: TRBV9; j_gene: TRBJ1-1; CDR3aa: CASSVERGRAEAFF; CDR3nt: TGTGCCAGCAGCGTAGAGCGGGGGAGGGCTGAAGCTTTCTTT
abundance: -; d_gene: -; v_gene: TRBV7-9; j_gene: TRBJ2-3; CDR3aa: CASSREGDTQYF; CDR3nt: TGTGCCAGCAGCCGAGAGGGAGATACGCAGTATTTT
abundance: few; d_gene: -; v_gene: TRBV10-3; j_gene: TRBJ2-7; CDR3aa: CATQRQGPLSYEQYF; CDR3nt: TGTGCCACCCAAAGGCAGGGTCCTCTCTCCTACGAGCAGTACTTC
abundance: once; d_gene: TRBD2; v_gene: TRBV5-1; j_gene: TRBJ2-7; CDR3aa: CASSSGGGRASEQYF; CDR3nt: TGCGCCAGCAGCTCCGGCGGCGGGAGGGCCTCCGAGCAGTACTTC
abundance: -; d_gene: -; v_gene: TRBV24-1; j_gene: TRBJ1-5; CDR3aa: CATSDFTGSPQHF; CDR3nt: TGTGCCACCAGTGATTTTACGGGCTCGCCCCAGCATTTT
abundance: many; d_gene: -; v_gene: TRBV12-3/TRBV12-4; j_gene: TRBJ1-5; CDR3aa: CASSLGGGTQPQHF; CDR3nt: TGTGCCAGCAGTTTGGGAGGTGGGACTCAGCCCCAGCATTTT
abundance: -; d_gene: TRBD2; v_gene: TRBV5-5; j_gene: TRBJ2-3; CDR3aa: CASSLRRGGSSTDTQYF; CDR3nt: TGTGCCAGCAGCTTGCGGCGGGGGGGTTCAAGCACAGATACGCAGTATTTT
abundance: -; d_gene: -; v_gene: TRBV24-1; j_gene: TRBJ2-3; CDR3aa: CATSQPGEAQGRDTQYF; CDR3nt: TGTGCCACCAGTCAGCCCGGGGAGGCACAGGGTCGGGATACGCAGTATTTT
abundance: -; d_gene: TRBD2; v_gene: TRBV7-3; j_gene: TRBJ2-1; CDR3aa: CASSPSGNRGEQFF; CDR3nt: TGTGCCAGCAGCCCCAGCGGGAATCGGGGTGAGCAGTTCTTC
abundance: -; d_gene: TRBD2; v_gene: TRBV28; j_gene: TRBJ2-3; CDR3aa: CASSFRQGRLAYTDTQYF; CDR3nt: TGTGCCAGCAGTTTTAGGCAGGGTAGACTAGCTTACACAGATACGCAGTATTTT
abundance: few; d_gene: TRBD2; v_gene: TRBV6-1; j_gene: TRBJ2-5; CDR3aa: CASMTSGRYWRETQYF; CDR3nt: TGTGCCAGCATGACTAGCGGGAGGTATTGGCGGGAGACCCAGTACTTC
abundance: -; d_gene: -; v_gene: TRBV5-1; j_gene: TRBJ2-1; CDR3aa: CASRNYVGEQFF; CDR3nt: TGCGCCAGCAGAAACTATGTGGGTGAGCAGTTCTTC
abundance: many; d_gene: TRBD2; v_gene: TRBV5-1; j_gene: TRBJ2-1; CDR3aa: CASSRIVTSGANEQFF; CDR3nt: TGCGCCAGCAGCCGAATTGTGACTAGCGGGGCTAATGAGCAGTTCTTC